This TCR beta chain came from a study of blood T cell repertoires in COVID-19. With 0 bases clipped from V and 2 bases from J, the junction kept 3 bases outside the gene matches. This CDR3 has 16 amino acids. The V gene's germline CDR1 is SGDLS and CDR2 YYNGEE. Sequencing was performed with immunoSEQ multiplex PCR; in TCRdb, only in-frame clones are kept and a portion is missing. This table has 70,000 to 80,000 clones, roughly 82% appearing once. V gene TRBV9 combines with J gene TRBJ2-3; 10 bases match TRBD2. The receptor's source is a woman of 80 years or more with acute or convalescent COVID-19. The material sequenced was peripheral blood. CDR3 protein: CASSVAAGGITDTQYF. In DNA form, the CDR3 reads TGTGCCAGCAGCGTAGCAGCGGGAGGGATCACAGATACGCAGTATTTT. The whole variable domain, filled in from reference TRBV9 and TRBJ2-3, reads DSGVTQTPKHLITATGQRVTLRCSPRSGDLSVYWYQQSLDQGLQFLIQYYNGEERAKGNILERFSAQQFPDLHSELNLSSLELGDSALYFCASSVAAGGITDTQYFGPGTRLTVL.